Detailed here is one T cell receptor (beta chain). Study members were between roughly 18 and 90 years old and lived in approximately 25 US regions. This specimen belongs to a study of blood T cell repertoires in COVID-19. This CDR3 has 13 amino acids. V was cut by 4 bases and J by 5 bases, with 11 bases left in between. Germline values: CDR1 SEHNR, CDR2 FQNEAQ (reference sequence). Assay used: immunoSEQ multiplex PCR; TCRdb lists only in-frame clones, some missing. The repertoire holds approximately 220,000 clones, roughly 85% seen once, with 3% to 4.5% in the top ten. The chain employs TRBV7-9 and TRBJ1-1, with D unresolved. The receptor's source is a woman aged 40 to 49 with acute COVID-19. Sequencing input: PBMCs or T cells enriched from blood (not recorded which). CDR3 in amino acids: CASSYPPGTEAFF. As DNA, the CDR3 is TGTGCCAGCAGCTATCCGCCGGGGACTGAAGCTTTCTTT.